This TCR beta chain was sequenced in a study of blood T cell repertoires in COVID-19. Study context: T cells, B-cell-depleted T cells, or PBMCs supplied cDNA or gDNA.

In the source study's methods: It was from reference gene primer amplification that nucleated cell counts were estimated. Sequencing was performed with immunoSEQ multiplex PCR; in TCRdb, only in-frame clones are kept and a portion is missing. Clone size and V and J calls were adopted from that table, with D and trimming inferred from the DNA. Among tens of thousands of clones, around 86% were seen once, and the ten largest hold about 14%. V dropped 5 bases and J dropped 3 bases, with 25 bases sitting between them. The V gene's germline CDR1 is SGHTA and CDR2 FQGNSA. There are 18 residues in the CDR3.

Sequencing was performed on peripheral blood. This clonotype was sampled from a human donor in a cohort sampled during active COVID-19. The V call is TRBV7-2, the J call TRBJ2-5; D is possibly TRBD2 (5 bases). The CDR3 is CASSPSSPPGIKKETQYF. The CDR3 region has the DNA TGTGCCAGCAGCCCTTCCTCTCCTCCGGGAATCAAGAAAGAGACCCAGTACTTC.